The clone carrying this TCR beta chain was observed once. These data come from a study of identical twins. Germline-derived CDR1 and CDR2 are SGHTA and FQGNSA. The CDR3 extends over 18 amino acids. Using its own MiXCR run on the 5' RACE reads, TCRdb lists one record per CDR3 protein. The data contain 1.5 million to 2 million distinct CDR3 sequences, 32% of them seen just once; the ten biggest clones take up about 0.25%. This chain joins TRBV7-2 and TRBJ2-1, with a weak D call TRBD1 (6 bases). The J call is uncertain, as TRBJ2-7 better fits the DNA end. The sequence was collected from a newborn girl in good health. Sequencing input: cord blood. Here the CDR3 DNA reads TGTGCCAGCAGCTTAGCGGGGGCGCCCCGGAGCTCCTACAATGAGCAGTACTTC. This codes for CASSLAGAPRSSYNEQYF.